The 12 T cell receptor beta chains given below trace back to one sample, sequenced in a study of blood T cell repertoires in COVID-19 (dated by TCRdb to 2019 to 2021). The library relied on the immunoSEQ multiplex PCR assay. The immuneACCESS repertoire file appears here via TCRdb, limited to in-frame rearrangements. These files lack a portion of the clones; in checked studies, under half of the deficit traces to unresolved V genes, and the cause of the others is not known. The sample table lists about 75,000 clones, more than 80% of them with a count of one. Less than 8.5% of the sample is taken by the ten largest. Sequencing used peripheral blood. All receptors come from a human donor in a cohort sampled during active COVID-19.

CDR3 protein: CASSPGTLGETQYF. The CDR3 DNA reads as TGTGCCAGCAGCCCCGGCACCCTAGGAGAGACCCAGTACTTC. This rearrangement joins TRBV3-1 (or the pseudogene TRBV3-2) to TRBJ2-5; D gene unclear. V lost 4 bases and J lost 4, with 13 bases in between. The CDR3 consists of 14 residues. Germline V gene lookup returns CDR1 LGHDT and CDR2 YNNKEL (reference sequence).

This clone occurred once. At one end the junction does not follow the germline gene, possibly because of a read error. The J gene is TRBJ2-4, the V gene TRBV3-1 (or the pseudogene TRBV3-2), with TRBD2 identical over 11 bases. The CDR3 contains 15 residues. Germline loops: CDR1 LGHDT, CDR2 YNNKEL (reference sequence). CDR3 sequence: CASSLAALAGEGTFF. CDR3 sequence (DNA): TGTGCCAGCAGCCTCGCGGCACTAGCGGGGGAGGGAACCTTCTTC.

This chain uses TRBV10-2 with TRBJ2-7, with D perhaps TRBD1 (5 bases). CDR3 length: 14 residues. Germline V gene sequence: CDR1 WSHSY, CDR2 SAAADI. Trimming removed 2 bases from V and 0 bases from J, with 8 bases in between. The CDR3 protein is CASSEQGTSYEQYF. CDR3 nucleotide sequence: TGCGCCAGCAGTGAGCAGGGAACCTCCTACGAGCAGTACTTC.

V is TRBV10-2 and J is TRBJ2-5; D is ambiguous. The V gene lost 1 base and the J gene lost 6 bases, with 6 bases spanning the gap. The germline V gene has CDR1 WSHSY and CDR2 SAAADI. The CDR3 spans 12 residues. The CDR3 sequence is CASSEFSQTQYF. In nucleotides, the CDR3 is TGCGCCAGCAGTGAGTTTAGCCAGACCCAGTACTTC.

V gene TRBV29-1 combines with J gene TRBJ1-3; D is uncertain. Trimming removed 2 bases from V and 0 bases from J, with 14 bases in between. CDR1 SQVTM and CDR2 ANQGSEA come from the germline V gene. The CDR3 spans 16 residues. Here the CDR3 reads CSVEPQDGDSGNTIYF. The CDR3 DNA reads as TGCAGCGTTGAACCGCAGGACGGGGACTCTGGAAACACCATATATTTT.

CDR3 in amino acids: CASSRDYTSTDTQYF. CDR3 DNA sequence: TGTGCCAGCAGCCGGGACTACACTAGCACAGATACGCAGTATTTT. The chain uses TRBV7-2 and TRBJ2-3; TRBD2 agrees at 7 bases. The germline V gene encodes CDR1 SGHTA and CDR2 FQGNSA. The CDR3 runs 15 residues. With 5 bases clipped from V and 0 bases from J, the junction kept 5 bases outside the gene matches.

The chain employs TRBV15 and TRBJ2-5; the D gene is possibly TRBD1 (7 bases). The germline gives CDR1 LNHNV, CDR2 YYDKDF (reference sequence). V lost 8 bases, J lost 4 bases, and 11 bases lay in between. The CDR3 loop spans 12 amino acids. For the CDR3, the DNA is TGTGCCACCCGACAGGGAGGAGAGACCCAGTACTTC. Protein sequence: CATRQGGETQYF.

CDR3 amino acids: CASSDPSGGDTQYF. The CDR3 DNA reads as TGTGCCAGCAGTGATCCCAGTGGAGGAGATACGCAGTATTTT. The genes are TRBV6-4 and TRBJ2-3; TRBD2 might be the D (5 bases). Germline V gene sequence: CDR1 MRHNA, CDR2 SNTAGT. The length of the CDR3 is 14 residues. The V end lost 3 bases, the J end lost 5 bases, and 12 bases lay between the germline ends.

The chain links TRBV30 to TRBJ1-5; D is uncertain. Germline V gene data show CDR1 as GTSNPN and CDR2 as SVGIG (reference sequence). The V end was cut by 0 bases, the J end by 9 bases, with 12 bases between. The CDR3 extends over 13 amino acids. CDR3 nucleotides: TGTGCCTGGAGTGTATTAGATAAGTCGCCCCAGCATTTT. This encodes CAWSVLDKSPQHF. Together with reference TRBV30 and TRBJ1-5, the CDR3 gives the full variable domain: SQTIHQWPATLVQPVGSPLSLECTVEGTSNPNLYWYRQAAGRGLQLLFYSVGIGQISSEVPQNLSASRPQDRQFILSSKKLLLSDSGFYLCAWSVLDKSPQHFGDGTRLSIL.

The genes are TRBV5-1 and TRBJ2-2, with 11 bases lining up with TRBD2. Germline CDR1 is SGHRS and CDR2 is YFSETQ. The CDR3 extends over 16 amino acids. Trimming at V came to 3 bases and at J to 2 bases, leaving 3 bases not matched to a gene. This chain's CDR3 is CASSSGLADNTGELFF. The CDR3 DNA sequence: TGCGCCAGCAGCTCGGGACTAGCGGATAACACCGGGGAGCTGTTTTTT.

The chain employs TRBV5-1 and TRBJ1-2; a weak D match, TRBD1 (6 bases). This CDR3 has 15 amino acids. Germline CDR1 and CDR2: SGHRS and YFSETQ. V dropped 3 bases and J dropped 2 bases, with 14 bases sitting between them. This CDR3 reads CASSSDRWGNYGYTF. The CDR3 nucleotides are TGCGCCAGCAGCTCCGACAGGTGGGGGAACTATGGCTACACCTTC.

The CDR3 DNA is TGCGCCAGCAGCCATCAACCGATGGGGTTTACAGGGACTGGAAACACCATATATTTT. Translation gives CASSHQPMGFTGTGNTIYF. The gene calls are TRBV4-1 and TRBJ1-3; TRBD1 is a possible D gene (6 bases). The germline gives CDR1 MGHRA, CDR2 YSYEKL. The CDR3 runs 19 residues. V lost 3 bases, J lost 2 bases, and 23 bases lay in between.